The rows below give T cell receptor beta chains drawn from one sample of a study of T cells in Graves' hyperthyroidism and ophthalmopathy. From the multiplex PCR reads, TCRdb called clonotypes with MiXCR, one entry per CDR3 protein. Of under 450,000 distinct CDR3 sequences listed, around a sixth are singletons. The source material was blood. Every receptor here comes from a woman younger than 30 with Graves' hyperthyroidism. Both conserved end residues are part of each CDR3. Rows may omit the clone size; those that give it use once, few, many or a size class.

v_gene: TRBV5-1; j_gene: TRBJ2-1; abundance: few; len: 16; CDR3aa: CASSLQLANSYNEQFF
v_gene: TRBV13; j_gene: TRBJ2-1; abundance: few; len: 17; CDR3aa: CASSTGWSGGARNEQFF
v_gene: TRBV7-6; j_gene: TRBJ2-2; abundance: many; len: 12; CDR3aa: CASSPGVGELFF
v_gene: TRBV15; j_gene: TRBJ2-1; abundance: many; len: 16; CDR3aa: CATSRGLAKQYNEQFF
v_gene: TRBV5-6; j_gene: TRBJ2-1; abundance: few; len: 15; CDR3aa: CASSFRDRVLLWQFF
v_gene: TRBV7-8; j_gene: TRBJ2-5; abundance: many; len: 15; CDR3aa: CASSLSLPRGETQYF
v_gene: TRBV7-2; j_gene: TRBJ1-1; abundance: many; len: 15; CDR3aa: CASRVAVPGNTEAFF
v_gene: TRBV11-2; j_gene: TRBJ2-5; abundance: many; len: 13; CDR3aa: CASSHRGAQLRYF
v_gene: TRBV28; j_gene: TRBJ2-2; abundance: many; len: 16; CDR3aa: CATYLTGTSNTGELFF
v_gene: TRBV6-1; j_gene: TRBJ2-6; abundance: many; len: 17; CDR3aa: CASSVTINPSGANVLTF
v_gene: TRBV3-1; j_gene: TRBJ2-1; abundance: many; len: 15; CDR3aa: CASSRAAGGSNEQFF
v_gene: TRBV6-1; j_gene: TRBJ1-5; abundance: many; len: 17; CDR3aa: CASARDRGIFSNQPQHF
v_gene: TRBV24-1; j_gene: TRBJ2-1; abundance: -; len: 12; CDR3aa: CATSWSNDEQFF
v_gene: TRBV12-3/TRBV12-4; j_gene: TRBJ2-2; abundance: few; len: 15; CDR3aa: CASSCRGRYHGELFF
v_gene: TRBV5-1; j_gene: TRBJ1-6; abundance: -; len: 15; CDR3aa: CASSLYRGNNSPLHF
v_gene: TRBV11-2; j_gene: TRBJ1-5; abundance: many; len: 16; CDR3aa: CASSLVGGNGNQPQHF
v_gene: TRBV28; j_gene: TRBJ2-5; abundance: many; len: 14; CDR3aa: CASSTSGRLETQYF
v_gene: TRBV5-1; j_gene: TRBJ2-1; abundance: many; len: 16; CDR3aa: CASSLEVRGRYNEQFF
v_gene: TRBV12-3/TRBV12-4; j_gene: TRBJ1-5; abundance: many; len: 13; CDR3aa: CASSPPPGQPQHF
v_gene: TRBV20-1; j_gene: TRBJ1-3; abundance: many; len: 13; CDR3aa: CSAREPPGNTIYF
v_gene: TRBV12-3/TRBV12-4; j_gene: TRBJ1-5; abundance: many; len: 16; CDR3aa: CASSLEADYSNQPQHF
v_gene: TRBV28; j_gene: TRBJ2-1; abundance: many; len: 12; CDR3aa: CASSFSGLQQFF
v_gene: TRBV12-3/TRBV12-4; j_gene: TRBJ1-5; abundance: many; len: 15; CDR3aa: CASREGQYSNQPQHF
v_gene: TRBV10-3; j_gene: TRBJ2-1; abundance: -; len: 13; CDR3aa: CAITSATNNEQFF
v_gene: TRBV5-6; j_gene: TRBJ2-3; abundance: many; len: 16; CDR3aa: CASSFLADYGTDTQYF
v_gene: TRBV7-2; j_gene: TRBJ1-2; abundance: -; len: 14; CDR3aa: CASSSTGLNYGYTF
v_gene: TRBV5-1; j_gene: TRBJ1-1; abundance: many; len: 13; CDR3aa: CASSLGDRSEAFF